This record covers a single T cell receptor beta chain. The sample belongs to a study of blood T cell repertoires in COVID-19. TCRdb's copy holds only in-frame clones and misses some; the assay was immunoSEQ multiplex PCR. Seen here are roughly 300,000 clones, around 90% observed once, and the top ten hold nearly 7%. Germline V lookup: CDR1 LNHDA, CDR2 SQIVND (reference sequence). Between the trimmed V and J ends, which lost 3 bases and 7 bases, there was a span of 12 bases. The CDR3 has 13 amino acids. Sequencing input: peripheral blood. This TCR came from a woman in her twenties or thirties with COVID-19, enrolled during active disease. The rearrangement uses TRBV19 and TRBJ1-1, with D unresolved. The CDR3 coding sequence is TGTGCCAGTAGTATGGTACGCGGCGGTGAAGCTTTCTTT. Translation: CASSMVRGGEAFF. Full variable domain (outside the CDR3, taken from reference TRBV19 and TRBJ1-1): DGGITQSPKYLFRKEGQNVTLSCEQNLNHDAMYWYRQDPGQGLRLIYYSQIVNDFQKGDIAEGYSVSREKKESFPLTVTSAQKNPTAFYLCASSMVRGGEAFFGQGTRLTVV.